These 2 T cell receptor beta chains were all obtained from the same sample, sequenced in a study of blood T cell repertoires in COVID-19. Profiling relied on immunoSEQ multiplex PCR, and the TCRdb table lists in-frame clones only, not all of them. Here the sample spans roughly 150,000 clones, 80% to 90% being singletons. The sample was peripheral blood. These receptors all come from a man younger than 30 with COVID-19, enrolled during active disease.

CDR3 DNA: TGTGCCATCAGTCGGGGACTAGCGGGAGCGGGCACCGGGGAGCTGTTTTTT. It translates to CAISRGLAGAGTGELFF. The gene calls are TRBV10-3 and TRBJ2-2; 14 bases agree with TRBD2. CDR3 length equals 17 residues. V gave up 5 bases and J gave up 4 bases; unmatched junction bases: 6. CDR1 is ENHRY and CDR2 is SYGVKD in the germline V gene.

V is TRBV7-9 and J is TRBJ1-2, with D possibly being TRBD1 (5 bases). This CDR3 contains 15 residues. CDR1 SEHNR and CDR2 FQNEAQ come from the germline V gene (reference sequence). Trimming stripped 1 base from V and 8 bases from J, with 17 bases between. CDR3 in amino acids: CASSLGAGPTGGYTF. The CDR3 nucleotides read TGTGCCAGCAGCTTAGGAGCGGGACCAACTGGGGGCTACACCTTC.